This T cell receptor (beta chain) was observed in a study of chemoradiotherapy in HPV16-positive cancers. Study-level points and caveats: In HPV16-positive patients, HPV-responsive T-cell expansion tracked better recurrence-free survival.

Samples were taken several times over chemoradiotherapy. The CDR3 is 13 residues long. CDR1 and CDR2 from the germline V gene are SGHVS and FQNEAQ. V was shortened by 1 base and J by 8 bases, with 11 bases between the two germline ends. To note about this clone: Its antigen is as yet unknown.

Some clones are missing from TCRdb's copy, which holds only in-frame ones; the method was immunoSEQ multiplex PCR. Here the sample spans approximately 30,000 clones, around 88% being singletons. The source was blood, collected from a patient who underwent chemoradiotherapy. This TCR derives from a human donor with HPV-associated anogenital cancer. V is TRBV7-8 and J is TRBJ1-2, with D uncertain. The CDR3 coding sequence is TGTGCCAGCAGCTTAGATATAAGCGACGGCTACACCTTC. It codes for CASSLDISDGYTF.